These T cell receptor beta chains were read from a single sample in a study of identical twins. TCRdb reanalysed the 5' RACE reads using MiXCR and keeps one entry per CDR3 protein. The repertoire holds more than 650,000 distinct CDR3 sequences, with roughly 6% as singletons. The sequenced material came from naive T cells sorted from blood. The source is a man younger than 30 in good health. Both conserved end residues are trimmed from each CDR3.

TRBV14	TRBJ1-2	ASSEQGLGYT
TRBV28	TRBJ2-2	ASGTFQDRAGTGELF
TRBV5-1	TRBJ2-1	ASSLDNGANEQF
TRBV20-1	TRBJ1-2	SARTGERGYT
TRBV6-6	TRBJ2-7	ASTVNSPYEQY
TRBV7-9	TRBJ2-3	ASSPSAGLAVTDTQY
TRBV4-3	TRBJ2-7	ASSQDTGTYEQY
TRBV4-3	TRBJ2-2	ASSLTTGATGELF
TRBV12-3/TRBV12-4	TRBJ1-4	ASSLRGAGTNEKLF
TRBV15	TRBJ1-2	ATSNDRARGYGYT
TRBV20-1	TRBJ1-2	SARGSADT
TRBV5-5	TRBJ2-1	ASSFKILSSYNEQF
TRBV12-3/TRBV12-4	TRBJ2-5	ASSLAGRMETQY
TRBV19	TRBJ2-2	ASIPGQGAGELF
TRBV6-5	TRBJ1-2	ASSFFLGGPTPYGYT
TRBV12-3/TRBV12-4	TRBJ2-3	ASSFTGMADTQY
TRBV6-5	TRBJ2-1	ASSYASGRGPFHEQF
TRBV12-3/TRBV12-4	TRBJ2-1	ASRGLGEQF
TRBV12-3/TRBV12-4	TRBJ2-1	ASSLEWGRDNSYNEQF
TRBV7-2	TRBJ2-7	ASSLEVQRSSYEQY
TRBV7-8	TRBJ2-1	ASSLAGVLAGGSNEQF
TRBV13	TRBJ2-2	ASSPRITGELF
TRBV12-3/TRBV12-4	TRBJ2-5	ASSLPERTREETQY
TRBV20-1	TRBJ2-5	SARDPSGVFETQY
TRBV29-1	TRBJ1-1	SAGQGTNTEAF
TRBV7-2	TRBJ2-7	ASSVRGGRTYEQY
TRBV14	TRBJ2-1	ASSSGLKMTYNEQF